These 2 T cell receptor beta chains were all obtained from the same sample, sequenced in a study of T cell clonotyping in hematopoietic cell transplantation. Data came from immunoSEQ multiplex PCR; TCRdb stores just in-frame clones and leaves some out. This sample has about 3,100 clones, with over 60% found just once. Source: peripheral blood mononuclear cells, taken 30 days after allogeneic stem cell transplant. The receptors originated from a female patient between 30 and 40 years old who had an allogeneic stem cell transplant, so T cells may come from the graft donor. Some clones in this sample may be carry-over from other donors' samples.

This chain connects TRBV7-6 to TRBJ2-5; 9 nucleotides line up with TRBD2. Trimming at V came to 5 bases and at J to 0 bases, leaving 10 bases not matched to a gene. The germline V gene has CDR1 SGHVS and CDR2 FNYEAQ. CDR3 length equals 17 residues. CDR3 sequence (DNA): TGTGCCAGCAGCCGCCCGAGTAGCGGGGGAGACCAAGAGACCCAGTACTTC. This codes for CASSRPSSGGDQETQYF.

In its sample, this clone was seen a few times. CDR3 sequence: CASSYPRTGEYGYTF. In DNA, the CDR3 is TGTGCCAGCAGTTACCCAAGGACAGGGGAGTATGGCTACACCTTC. The chain joins TRBV6-6 to TRBJ1-2; 9 bases agree with TRBD1. Germline values: CDR1 MNHNY, CDR2 SVGAGI (reference sequence). Trimming at V came to 2 bases and at J to 5 bases, leaving 6 bases not matched to a gene. The CDR3 extends over 15 amino acids.